This T cell receptor (beta chain) was documented in a study of CD8 T cells in Susac syndrome. Germline V gene sequence: CDR1 SQVTM, CDR2 ANQGSEA. After removal of 3 bases from V and 1 base from J, the junction contained 6 bases not matched to a gene. The length of the CDR3 is 15 residues. FACS was used to enrich TEMRA cells, whereas the CD8+ and CD4+ T cells were obtained by negative isolation. With random hexamers, reverse transcription was performed on roughly 0.45 to 1 ug of RNA. The authors amplified TCR beta CDR3 across 54 Vbeta and 13 Jbeta using immunoSEQ multiplex PCR. TCRdb fed the immunoSEQ multiplex PCR reads into MiXCR, producing one record per CDR3 protein. The repertoire holds 250,000 or so distinct CDR3 sequences, with 93% as singletons.

This sequence originates from a human donor with multiple sclerosis. The genes are TRBV29-1 and TRBJ2-3, with 8 nucleotides matching TRBD2. The sequencing input was CD4+ T cells from PBMCs. Here the CDR3 reads CSVEGDSGGTDTQYF. The CDR3 nucleotides read TGCAGCGTTGAGGGGGATAGCGGGGGCACAGATACGCAGTATTTT.